The text below deals with one T cell receptor beta chain. These data belong to a study of CD8+ T cells in alopecia areata. RNA extraction was followed by reverse transcription into cDNA, which acted as the sequencing template. Here immunoSEQ multiplex PCR was the method, and the copy in TCRdb shows in-frame clones only, minus some. The table shows approximately 120,000 clones, with roughly 50% occurring only once. Isolation of CD4+ and CD8+ T cells from PBMCs was achieved by sorting. Between the trimmed V and J ends, which lost 2 bases and 9 bases, there was a span of 10 bases. Germline V lookup: CDR1 PRHDT, CDR2 FYEKMQ (reference sequence). The CDR3 is made up of 12 amino acids.

The J gene is TRBJ2-5, the V gene TRBV13; no reliable D call. The source material was NKG2D-low CD8+ T cells sorted from blood. The sequence was collected from a human donor with alopecia areata. This chain's CDR3 is CASSLRPSPQYF. As DNA, the CDR3 is TGTGCCAGCAGCTTACGTCCTAGTCCCCAGTACTTC.